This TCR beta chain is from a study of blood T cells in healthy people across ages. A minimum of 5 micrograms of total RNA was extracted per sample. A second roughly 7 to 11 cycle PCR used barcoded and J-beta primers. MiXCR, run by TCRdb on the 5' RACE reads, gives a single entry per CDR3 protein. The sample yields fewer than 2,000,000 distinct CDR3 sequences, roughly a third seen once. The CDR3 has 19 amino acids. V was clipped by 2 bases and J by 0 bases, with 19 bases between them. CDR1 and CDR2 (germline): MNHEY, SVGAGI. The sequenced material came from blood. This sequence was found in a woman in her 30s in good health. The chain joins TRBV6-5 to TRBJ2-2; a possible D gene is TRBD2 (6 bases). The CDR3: CASSYRASFGGANTGELFF. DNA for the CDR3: TGTGCCAGCAGTTACAGGGCTTCGTTCGGCGGGGCGAACACCGGGGAGCTGTTTTTT.